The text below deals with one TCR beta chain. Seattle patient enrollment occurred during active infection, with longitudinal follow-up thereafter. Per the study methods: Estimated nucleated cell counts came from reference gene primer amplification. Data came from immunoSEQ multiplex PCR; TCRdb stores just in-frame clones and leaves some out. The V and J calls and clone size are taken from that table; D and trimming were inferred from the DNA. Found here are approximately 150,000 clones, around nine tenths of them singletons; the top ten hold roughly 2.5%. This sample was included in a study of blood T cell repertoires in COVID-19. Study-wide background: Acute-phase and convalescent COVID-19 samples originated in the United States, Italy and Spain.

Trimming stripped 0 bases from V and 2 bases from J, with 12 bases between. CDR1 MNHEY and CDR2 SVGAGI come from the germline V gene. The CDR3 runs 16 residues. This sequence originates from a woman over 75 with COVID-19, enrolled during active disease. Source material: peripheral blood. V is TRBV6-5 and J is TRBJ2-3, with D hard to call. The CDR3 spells CASSYSLVAVTDTQYF. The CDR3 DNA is TGTGCCAGCAGTTACTCGTTGGTAGCAGTCACAGATACGCAGTATTTT.